Below are 17 T cell receptor beta chains sequenced from a single sample in a study of blood T cell repertoires in COVID-19. Libraries were prepared by immunoSEQ multiplex PCR; TCRdb keeps only in-frame clonotypes and omits some of them. The data hold some 58,000 clones, with approximately 78% observed a single time. The material sequenced was peripheral blood. The receptors stem from a man in his 60s with COVID-19, enrolled during active disease.

The J gene is TRBJ2-5, the V gene TRBV9; D uncertain. V shed 3 bases and J shed 1 base, with 7 bases lying between them. The V gene's germline CDR1 is SGDLS and CDR2 YYNGEE. The CDR3 contains 13 residues. CDR3: CASSAHSQETQYF. The CDR3 DNA is TGTGCCAGCAGCGCACATTCCCAAGAGACCCAGTACTTC.

This chain joins TRBV21-1 and TRBJ1-2. TRBV21-1 corresponds to a pseudogene. This CDR3 contains 15 residues. CDR3 protein: CASSNRSRVEGGYTF. DNA for the CDR3: TGTGCCAGCAGCAACAGATCAAGGGTGGAGGGTGGCTACACCTTC.

This chain uses TRBV6-6 with TRBJ2-1, with 7 bases aligning to TRBD2. Germline loops: CDR1 MNHNY, CDR2 SVGAGI (reference sequence). This CDR3 is built from 12 residues. Unmatched junction bases numbered 5, after V lost 11 bases and J lost 4 bases. This chain's CDR3 is CAGGDGYNEQFF. DNA of the CDR3: TGTGCCGGGGGGGACGGTTACAATGAGCAGTTCTTC.

The V call is TRBV2, the J call TRBJ2-1, with D perhaps TRBD1 (6 bases). This CDR3 is built from 14 residues. The V end was cut by 4 bases, the J end by 8 bases, with 15 bases between. Per the germline V gene, CDR1 is SNHLY and CDR2 is FYNNEI. CDR3 loop: CASSVIGRGDEQFF. The CDR3 bases are TGTGCCAGCAGTGTAATCGGCAGGGGCGATGAGCAGTTCTTC.

This chain joins TRBV14 and TRBJ2-7, with 7 bases matching TRBD1. J gave up 3 bases and V 2 bases, and 4 bases lay outside the gene matches. The CDR3 is 14 residues long. Germline assignment: CDR1 SGHDN and CDR2 FVKESK. The CDR3 sequence is CASSQTGQNYEQYF. CDR3 DNA: TGTGCCAGCAGCCAAACGGGACAGAACTACGAGCAGTACTTC.

This clone was seen a single time. The rearrangement joins TRBV19 to TRBJ1-5; TRBD1 aligns across 9 bases. J gave up 3 bases and V 3 bases, and 15 bases lay outside the gene matches. Looked up from germline, CDR1 is LNHDA and CDR2 is SQIVND (reference sequence). The CDR3 has 19 amino acids. The CDR3 bases are TGTGCCAGTAGTATCACTCCGGGACAGGGACTAGTTATCAATCAGCCCCAGCATTTT. Amino acids: CASSITPGQGLVINQPQHF.

This sequence joins TRBV7-2 and TRBJ2-3; 8 nucleotides agree with TRBD1. The CDR3 sequence is 15 residues long. From germline, CDR1 is SGHTA and CDR2 FQGNSA. After removal of 1 base from V and 1 base from J, the junction contained 1 base not matched to a gene. The CDR3 DNA sequence: TGTGCCAGCAGCTTAGGGGACAGGCGCACAGATACGCAGTATTTT. It is translated as CASSLGDRRTDTQYF.

Remarks on this clone: Sequence at one end of the junction differs from germline and may be a read error. The chain joins TRBV7-7 to TRBJ2-3; 9 bases line up with TRBD2. From germline, CDR1 is SSHAT and CDR2 FNYEAQ (reference sequence). CDR3 length: 16 residues. The CDR3 sequence is CASSPELAGSTDTQYF. The CDR3 bases are TGTGCTAGCAGCCCCGAGCTAGCGGGGAGCACAGATACGCAGTATTTT.

V usage is TRBV6-1 and J usage is TRBJ1-3; the D is unclear. The CDR3 is made up of 13 amino acids. Trimming removed 2 bases at V and 8 bases at J, with 10 bases between. CDR1 MNHNS and CDR2 SASEGT come from the germline V gene. The CDR3 protein is CASSELRQDTIYF. The CDR3 DNA follows: TGTGCCAGCAGTGAACTGCGCCAGGACACCATATATTTT.

The rearrangement joins TRBV29-1 to TRBJ1-2; 7 bases agree with TRBD1. V lost 7 bases and J lost 9; bases outside the gene matches: 8. The germline CDR1 and CDR2 sequences are SQVTM and ANQGSEA. The CDR3 contains 11 residues. The CDR3 DNA follows: TGCAGCGGAGGGACAGATGGACGCTACACCTTC. Translating it yields CSGGTDGRYTF.

The chain has TRBV14 and TRBJ2-7; D is ambiguous. V lost 1 base, J lost 0 bases, and 7 bases lay in between. The CDR3 contains 14 residues. Germline assignment: CDR1 SGHDN and CDR2 FVKESK. Written as DNA, the CDR3 is TGTGCCAGCAGCCAAGGGTCGGGCTCCTACGAGCAGTACTTC. Protein sequence: CASSQGSGSYEQYF. Full variable domain (missing parts from reference TRBV14 and TRBJ2-7): EAGVTQFPSHSVIEKGQTVTLRCDPISGHDNLYWYRRVMGKEIKFLLHFVKESKQDESGMPNNRFLAERTGGTYSTLKVQPAELEDSGVYFCASSQGSGSYEQYFGPGTRLTVT.

V is TRBV7-5 and J is TRBJ2-5; TRBD1 was called by the table and not checked on the DNA. TRBV7-5 is labeled a pseudogene. The CDR3 runs 15 residues. CDR3 loop: CARSDSGQLEETQYF. The CDR3 DNA follows: TGTGCCAGAAGCGATTCGGGACAGCTAGAAGAGACCCAGTACTTC.

DNA for the CDR3: TGCGCCAGCAGCTGGACAGGGCGGGCAGATACGCAGTATTTT. Translation: CASSWTGRADTQYF. This chain uses TRBV5-1 with TRBJ2-3; 8 bases align to TRBD1. The CDR3 totals 14 residues. Per germline, CDR1 SGHRS and CDR2 YFSETQ. The junction had 4 bases not matched to a gene; V was cut back by 3 bases and J by 4 bases. Based on the CDR3 plus reference TRBV5-1 and TRBJ2-3, the full variable domain is KAGVTQTPRYLIKTRGQQVTLSCSPISGHRSVSWYQQTPGQGLQFLFEYFSETQRNKGNFPGRFSGRQFSNSRSEMNVSTLELGDSALYLCASSWTGRADTQYFGPGTRLTVL.

The genes are TRBV11-3 and TRBJ1-2; the D is unclear. The CDR3 sequence is 13 residues long. V was shortened by 3 bases and J by 0 bases, with 5 bases between the two germline ends. Germline lookup yields CDR1 SGHNT and CDR2 YENEEA. Here the CDR3 DNA reads TGTGCCAGCAGCTTTACTTCTAACTATGGCTACACCTTC. This sequence encodes CASSFTSNYGYTF.

V gene TRBV6-6 combines with J gene TRBJ1-2; D unresolved. The CDR3 length is 12 residues. The germline CDR1 and CDR2 sequences are MNHNY and SVGAGI (reference sequence). V lost 6 bases and J lost 3, with 8 bases in between. In DNA form, the CDR3 reads TGTGCCAGCAGGCTGGGCGACTATGGCTACACCTTC. This gives the protein CASRLGDYGYTF.

The V gene is TRBV11-2, the J gene TRBJ1-1, with D possibly matching TRBD1 (5 bases). The germline V gene encodes CDR1 SGHAT and CDR2 FQNNGV. V lost 0 bases and J lost 3, with 11 bases in between. CDR3 length equals 15 residues. CDR3 amino acids: CASSLDGGVHTEAFF. The CDR3 DNA reads as TGTGCCAGCAGCTTAGATGGAGGGGTTCACACTGAAGCTTTCTTT.

The CDR3 nucleotides are TGTGCCAGCAGCTCGGGACAGGGGATAACAGATACGCAGTATTTT. The encoded protein is CASSSGQGITDTQYF. The rearrangement links TRBV11-3 to TRBJ2-3; TRBD1 agrees at 10 bases. CDR1 and CDR2 (germline): SGHNT, YENEEA. CDR3 size: 15 residues. Losses at the gene ends were 4 bases for V and 3 bases for J; bases not matched to a gene: 4.